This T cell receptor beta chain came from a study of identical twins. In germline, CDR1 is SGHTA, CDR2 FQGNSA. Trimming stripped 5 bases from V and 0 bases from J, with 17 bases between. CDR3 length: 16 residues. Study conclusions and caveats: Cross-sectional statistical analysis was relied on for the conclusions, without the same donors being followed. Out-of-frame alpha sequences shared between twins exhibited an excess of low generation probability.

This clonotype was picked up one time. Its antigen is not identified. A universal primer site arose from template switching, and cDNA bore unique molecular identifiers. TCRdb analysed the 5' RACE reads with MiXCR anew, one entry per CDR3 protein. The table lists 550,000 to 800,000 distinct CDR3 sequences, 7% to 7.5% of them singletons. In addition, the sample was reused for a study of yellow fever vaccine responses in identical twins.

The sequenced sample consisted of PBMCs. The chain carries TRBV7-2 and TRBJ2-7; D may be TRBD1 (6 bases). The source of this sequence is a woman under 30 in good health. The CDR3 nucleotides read TGTGCCAGCAGCCCAGGACAGACGCTCATCTCCTACGAGCAGTACTTC. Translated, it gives CASSPGQTLISYEQYF. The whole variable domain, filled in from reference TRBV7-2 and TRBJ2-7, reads GAGVSQSPSNKVTEKGKDVELRCDPISGHTALYWYRQSLGQGLEFLIYFQGNSAPDKSGLPSDRFSAERTGGSVSTLTIQRTQQEDSAVYLCASSPGQTLISYEQYFGPGTRLTVT.